This entry lists 10 T cell receptor beta chains sequenced from one sample in a study of T-cell memory formation after mild COVID-19. TCRdb re-called the 5' RACE reads with MiXCR, one entry per CDR3 protein. The data contain approximately 51,000 distinct CDR3 sequences, approximately 9.1% of them singletons. The sample taken for sequencing was PBMCs or a T cell subset sorted from them (not recorded which). The source of these receptors is an adult woman who had mild COVID-19 (a few samples of this study predate the infection). Cell type and time point are not known.

This clonotype was detected a few times. V is TRBV19 and J is TRBJ1-1, with unresolved D. This CDR3 spans 15 amino acids. The V gene lost 0 bases and the J gene lost 4 bases, with 12 bases spanning the gap. Germline CDR1 and CDR2: LNHDA and SQIVND (reference sequence). CDR3 amino acids: CASSIDLRRTTEAFF. In DNA, the CDR3 is TGTGCCAGTAGTATAGACCTACGAAGGACCACTGAAGCTTTCTTT.

The J gene is TRBJ2-1, the V gene TRBV5-1, with a possible D match to TRBD2 (6 bases). The V end lost 8 bases, the J end lost 0 bases, and 9 bases lay between the germline ends. Germline CDR1 SGHRS, CDR2 YFSETQ. This CDR3 has 13 residues. CDR3 DNA: TGCGCCAGTAAGACTAGCTCCTACAATGAGCAGTTCTTC. Amino acid sequence: CASKTSSYNEQFF.

This clonotype is large (0.1 to 1%). The rearrangement uses TRBV7-9 and TRBJ2-1; D remains ambiguous. The CDR3 is 12 residues long. Germline V lookup: CDR1 SEHNR, CDR2 FQNEAQ (reference sequence). V lost 5 bases to trimming and J lost 10 bases, with 12 bases between them. The CDR3 region has the DNA TGTGCCAGCAGCCTCCTAGGAGCCGAGCAGTTCTTC. This encodes CASSLLGAEQFF.

This clonotype came up a few times. This chain connects TRBV2 to TRBJ2-1; 12 nucleotides agree with TRBD2. CDR3 size: 18 residues. Looked up from germline, CDR1 is SNHLY and CDR2 is FYNNEI. V gave up 2 bases and J gave up 9 bases; unmatched junction bases: 14. CDR3 in amino acids: CASSERLAGDFTTGEQFF. Here the CDR3 DNA reads TGTGCCAGCAGTGAAAGACTAGCGGGGGATTTCACCACCGGTGAGCAGTTCTTC.

This rearrangement joins TRBV30 to TRBJ1-2, with D possibly being TRBD1 (5 bases). V lost 3 bases and J 4 bases, leaving 9 bases between the germline ends. The germline gives CDR1 GTSNPN, CDR2 SVGIG (reference sequence). This CDR3 spans 12 amino acids. CDR3 in DNA: TGTGCCTGGAGGTCAGGGTTCTATGGCTACACCTTC. This translates into CAWRSGFYGYTF.

This clonotype was seen ten or more times. This chain uses TRBV20-1 with TRBJ2-3; TRBD2 matches at 8 bases. J was trimmed by 3 bases and V by 6 bases; bases with no gene match: 11. CDR3 size: 15 residues. Germline V gene data show CDR1 as DFQATT and CDR2 as SNEGSKA (reference sequence). The CDR3 protein is CSASVSGRTTDTQYF. Here the CDR3 DNA reads TGCAGTGCGAGCGTGAGCGGGAGAACTACAGATACGCAGTATTTT.

This clonotype was observed many times. The V gene is TRBV12-3 or TRBV12-4, the J gene TRBJ2-4; 8 bases are a match to TRBD2. The CDR3 sequence is 15 residues long. Unmatched junction bases numbered 4, after V lost 3 bases and J lost 3 bases. In DNA form, the CDR3 reads TGTGCCAGCAGTTTCGGGAGGGGAAACAAAAACATTCAGTACTTC. Translated: CASSFGRGNKNIQYF.

This clonotype was seen a few times. CDR3 amino acids: CASRPPGHWENTEAFF. CDR3 nucleotides: TGTGCCAGCAGACCTCCGGGACATTGGGAGAACACTGAAGCTTTCTTT. V is TRBV6-2 or TRBV6-3 and J is TRBJ1-1, with D possibly being TRBD1 (6 bases). Germline lookup yields CDR1 MNHEY and CDR2 SVGEGT. CDR3 size: 16 residues. The V end was cut by 6 bases, the J end by 1 base, with 18 bases between.

CDR3 amino acids: CSVEGVGGYTF. In DNA, the CDR3 is TGCAGCGTTGAGGGGGTTGGCGGCTACACCTTC. The rearrangement uses TRBV29-1 and TRBJ1-2, with a possible D match to TRBD1 (5 bases). Germline V gene lookup returns CDR1 SQVTM and CDR2 ANQGSEA. This CDR3 contains 11 residues. V lost 3 bases and J 8 bases, leaving 10 bases between the germline ends.

The genes are TRBV15 and TRBJ2-1; D unresolved. This CDR3 is 15 amino acids long. Germline CDR1 is LNHNV and CDR2 is YYDKDF (reference sequence). V lost 0 bases and J lost 6, with 12 bases in between. The CDR3 DNA sequence: TGTGCCACCAGCAGAGATCAAGTAGGGCCCAATGAGCAGTTCTTC. Amino acids: CATSRDQVGPNEQFF.